This TCR beta chain was identified during a study of T-cell reconstitution after alpha-beta-depleted transplantation in children. Library preparation (for TCRbeta) was performed with unique molecular identifiers. TCRdb reanalysed the PCR reads using MiXCR and keeps one entry per CDR3 protein. The sample has about 610,000 distinct CDR3 sequences; 20% to 30% are singletons. Note on this clonotype: Its antigen is currently unknown.

Study-wide points: T-cell numbers and diversity, one year after transplant, stemmed largely from T cells that were newly produced. Some patients owed their high day-60 TCRbeta diversity to surviving recipient T cells and thymic progenitors. Reportedly, alpha-beta T cells present about two months post-transplant originated from several hundred expanded clones of graft origin.

The receptor was derived from a boy in the first two years of life with Wiskott-Aldrich syndrome, due to receive a stem cell transplant. Sample: PBMCs, taken before TCRalphabeta/CD19-depleted stem cell transplant.

CDR3: CSARRRGGSYEQYF. CDR3 in DNA: TGCAGTGCTAGAAGGCGGGGAGGCTCCTACGAGCAGTACTTC. This chain joins TRBV20-1 and TRBJ2-7; possible D gene TRBD2, 6 bases. The V end was cut by 2 bases, the J end by 0 bases, with 11 bases between. Germline CDR1 is DFQATT and CDR2 is SNEGSKA (reference sequence). CDR3 length: 14 residues.